This T cell receptor beta chain was sequenced during a study of blood T cell repertoires in COVID-19. Study as a whole: The United States, Italy and Spain were the sources of the acute and convalescent COVID-19 samples. T cells, B-cell-depleted T cells, or PBMCs supplied cDNA or gDNA.

This CDR3 has 16 residues. Germline V gene sequence: CDR1 SGDLS, CDR2 YYNGEE. The trim removed 0 bases at V and 3 bases at J, leaving 4 bases unmatched. Clones were sequenced by immunoSEQ multiplex PCR, and TCRdb holds only the in-frame ones, with some missing. Here the sample spans about 190,000 clones, 65% to 80% being singletons. Input material: peripheral blood. This chain links TRBV9 with TRBJ2-2, with 8 bases identical to TRBD1. The clonotype comes from a man aged 50 to 59 who had recovered from COVID-19. CDR3 amino acids: CASSVASGGHTGELFF. The CDR3 nucleotides are TGTGCCAGCAGCGTAGCTTCAGGGGGCCACACCGGGGAGCTGTTTTTT.